Listed below are T cell receptor beta chains from one sample, sequenced in a study of T cell responses to AZD1222 COVID-19 vaccine. The assay was immunoSEQ multiplex PCR, and TCRdb's table has in-frame clones only and misses some. The table lists some 110,000 clones, almost 90% of them singletons, with 5% to 5.5% in the top ten. The sequences come from peripheral blood, collected on day 0 of AZD1222 vaccination. Receptors originate from an adult in good health. Both conserved end residues are part of each CDR3. Fields, in order: V gene, J gene, clone size, D gene, CDR3 DNA, CDR3 protein. The D gene is left open where the match is weak. Not every row has a clone size; where given, it reads once, few, many or a size class.

TRBV7-9	TRBJ2-2	-	TRBD2	TGTGCCAGCAGCTTGGGACTAGCGGGGGATACCGGGGAGCTGTTTTTT	CASSLGLAGDTGELFF
TRBV7-2	TRBJ1-5	few	TRBD1	TGTGCCAGCAGCTTTGCAGGGGGCTACAATCAGCCCCAGCATTTT	CASSFAGGYNQPQHF
TRBV19	TRBJ1-1	few	TRBD1	TGTGCCATACAGGACAGGGGGCAAACTGAAGCTTTCTTT	CAIQDRGQTEAFF
TRBV5-1	TRBJ1-2	-	TRBD1	TGCGCCAGCAGCGTACGACAGGGAGAGGATGGCTACACCTTC	CASSVRQGEDGYTF
TRBV19	TRBJ1-1	-	TRBD1	TGTGCCAGTAGGACGGGACAGGCTAACACTGAAGCTTTCTTT	CASRTGQANTEAFF
TRBV3-1/TRBV3-2	TRBJ2-3	-	-	TGTGCCAGCAGCCAAAGGATGGGGGGCAACACAGATACGCAGTATTTT	CASSQRMGGNTDTQYF
TRBV9	TRBJ2-1	-	-	TGTGCCAGCAGCCTTTCCTACAATGAGCAGTTCTTC	CASSLSYNEQFF
TRBV6-2/TRBV6-3	TRBJ2-7	-	TRBD2	TGTGCCAGCAGTACCGGGACTAGCGGTAAATCCTTC	CASSTGTSGKSF
TRBV7-7	TRBJ1-4	-	-	TGTGCCAGCAGCTTGGGGCAGGGGTACCCCGAAAAACTGTTTTTT	CASSLGQGYPEKLFF
TRBV4-2	TRBJ1-5	-	TRBD1	TGTGCCAGCAGCCAAGGGACAGGGCCTAGCAATCAGCCCCAGCATTTT	CASSQGTGPSNQPQHF
TRBV10-3	TRBJ2-7	-	-	TGTGCCATCCTAAGACCGGGCTACGAGCAGTACTTC	CAILRPGYEQYF
TRBV12-3/TRBV12-4	TRBJ1-4	-	-	TGTGCCAGCAGCGCCCCGGCGGAAAAACTGTTTTTT	CASSAPAEKLFF
TRBV4-3	TRBJ1-5	-	-	TGCGCCAGCAGCCAAGATGCAGGGAGCAATCAGCCCCAGCATTTT	CASSQDAGSNQPQHF
TRBV25-1	TRBJ2-3	-	-	TGTGCCAGCAGTGAATATACTGGGAGTGGAGATACGCAGTATTTT	CASSEYTGSGDTQYF
TRBV28	TRBJ2-2	-	-	TGTGCCAGCAGTTATGACGGGGAGCTGTTTTTT	CASSYDGELFF
TRBV5-1	TRBJ1-4	-	-	TGCGCCAGCAGCTTGGCCATCGAACAGGGTGTAGAAAAACTGTTTTTT	CASSLAIEQGVEKLFF
TRBV5-4	TRBJ1-3	-	-	TGTGCCAGCAGTACCCCCCGGGACTCTGGAAACACCATATATTTT	CASSTPRDSGNTIYF
TRBV27	TRBJ1-6	few	-	TGTGCCAGCAACAGGCAGGGGCCTAATTCACCCCTCCACTTT	CASNRQGPNSPLHF
TRBV4-2	TRBJ1-1	-	-	TGTGCCAGCAGCCAAGGACAGGCGGGGGACACTGAAGCTTTCTTT	CASSQGQAGDTEAFF
TRBV3-1/TRBV3-2	TRBJ2-7	-	-	TGTGCCAGCAGCCAAGGCCTAGTGAGCTCCTACGAGCAGTACTTC	CASSQGLVSSYEQYF
TRBV5-1	TRBJ1-2	-	-	TGCGCCAGCAGCGCCCAGAACTGGGGGCCCGATGGCTACACCTTC	CASSAQNWGPDGYTF
TRBV19	TRBJ2-5	-	TRBD1	TGTGCCAGTAGTATGACAGGGCGTCGGGAGACCCAGTACTTC	CASSMTGRRETQYF
TRBV7-9	TRBJ2-7	-	TRBD1	TGTGCCAGCAGCTTAGCCGGGACAGTCAAGGTTTTCTACGAGCAGTACTTC	CASSLAGTVKVFYEQYF
TRBV9	TRBJ1-4	-	-	TGTGCCAGCAGCGTAGGTCCGAGGGCTAATGAAAAACTGTTTTTT	CASSVGPRANEKLFF
TRBV7-9	TRBJ2-3	-	TRBD2	TGTGCCAGCAGCTCCTTAGGGGCGGGAGAGGTAGCAGATACGCAGTATTTT	CASSSLGAGEVADTQYF
TRBV3-1/TRBV3-2	TRBJ1-2	-	TRBD1	TGTGCCAGCAGCCCGGGACAGGGCTACACCTTC	CASSPGQGYTF
TRBV6-2/TRBV6-3	TRBJ1-1	-	TRBD1	TGTGCCAGCAGTTACCAGGACAGGGGAGTGAGAAACACTGAAGCTTTCTTT	CASSYQDRGVRNTEAFF
TRBV10-1	TRBJ2-7	-	-	TGCGCCAGCAGTGAGTCTAGCGGAGCATTATACGAGCAGTACTTC	CASSESSGALYEQYF
TRBV6-6	TRBJ1-5	-	-	TGTGCCAGCAGTCCGCTCGGTTTAGCGGAAAATAGCAATCAGCCCCAGCATTTT	CASSPLGLAENSNQPQHF
TRBV3-1/TRBV3-2	TRBJ2-2	-	TRBD2	TGTGCCAGCAGCCCTAGCGGGAGTACCGGGGAGCTGTTTTTT	CASSPSGSTGELFF
TRBV15	TRBJ1-5	-	-	TGTGCCACCAGCTCACTAGCGGGGGACGGCCGTTATCAGCCCCAGCATTTT	CATSSLAGDGRYQPQHF
TRBV9	TRBJ2-1	once	-	TGTGCCAGCAGCGTAGCCCCTGGGCTAGACAATGAGCAGTTCTTC	CASSVAPGLDNEQFF
TRBV5-1	TRBJ2-5	-	-	TGCGCCAGCAGTAGGGCAGGGACAGAGACCCAGTACTTC	CASSRAGTETQYF
TRBV7-2	TRBJ2-7	-	TRBD2	TGTGCCAGCAGCTCCTTCGGGGGGGAGCAGTACTTC	CASSSFGGEQYF
TRBV11-3	TRBJ2-1	-	-	TGTGCCAGCAGCTATAGTCTAGGGGCGGGTGAGCAGTTCTTC	CASSYSLGAGEQFF
TRBV3-1/TRBV3-2	TRBJ1-1	-	-	TGTGCCAGCAGCCAAGACAGGGTCGCTGAAGCTTTCTTT	CASSQDRVAEAFF
TRBV7-9	TRBJ1-2	-	-	TGTGCCAGCAGCTTATGGACAGACTATGGCTACACCTTC	CASSLWTDYGYTF
TRBV28	TRBJ2-3	-	-	TGTGCCAGCAGTTTAGGGGGCGGGAGCCCAGATACGCAGTATTTT	CASSLGGGSPDTQYF
TRBV5-4	TRBJ1-4	-	TRBD1	TGTGCCAGCAGCCGACAGGGTGATAATGAAAAACTGTTTTTT	CASSRQGDNEKLFF
TRBV3-1/TRBV3-2	TRBJ1-4	-	-	TGTGCCAGCAGCTCCGGAGGCCATGAAAAACTGTTTTTT	CASSSGGHEKLFF
TRBV6-5	TRBJ2-7	-	-	TGTGCCAGCAGTTACTCGAGTCTTGGGGAAACGGAGCAGTACTTC	CASSYSSLGETEQYF
TRBV5-1	TRBJ2-7	-	TRBD2	TGCGCCAGCAGCTTCAGCGGGACCTCCTACGAGCAGTACTTC	CASSFSGTSYEQYF
TRBV6-5	TRBJ2-2	-	TRBD1	TGTGCCAGCAGTCCAGGGGGTGCGTCCGGGGAGCTGTTTTTT	CASSPGGASGELFF